The T cell receptor (beta chain) described here comes from a study of blood T cells in healthy people across ages. Study-level results: Strongly correlated with naive T cell percentage was TCR beta diversity.

Trimming removed 4 bases at V and 4 bases at J, with 13 bases between. Per the germline V gene, CDR1 is MDHEN and CDR2 is SYDVKM. The CDR3 totals 14 residues. The amount of total RNA extracted per sample was at least 5 micrograms. On this clonotype: The antigen remains undetermined.

Combining a sample-barcoded 5' primer with a J-beta primer mix, a second PCR ran for roughly 7 to 12 cycles. TCRdb reanalysed the 5' RACE reads using MiXCR and keeps one entry per CDR3 protein. The sample has roughly 680,000 distinct CDR3 sequences, under 65% seen once; the top ten hold about 13%. The sequenced material came from blood. The origin of this receptor is a woman of 80 years or more in good health. V is TRBV28 and J is TRBJ1-2; tentatively, D is TRBD1 (6 bases). The CDR3, as DNA: TGTGCCAGCAGTTCCAGTCAGGGGAGCTATGGCTACACCTTC. As protein: CASSSSQGSYGYTF.